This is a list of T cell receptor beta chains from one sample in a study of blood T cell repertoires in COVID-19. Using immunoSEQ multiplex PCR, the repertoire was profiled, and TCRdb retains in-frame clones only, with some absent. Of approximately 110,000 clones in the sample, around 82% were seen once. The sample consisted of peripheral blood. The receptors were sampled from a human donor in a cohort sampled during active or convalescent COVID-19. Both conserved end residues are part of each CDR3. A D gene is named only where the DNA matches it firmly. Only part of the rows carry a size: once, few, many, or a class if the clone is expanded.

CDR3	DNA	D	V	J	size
CASSSQGYTGELFF	TGTGCCAGCAGCTCACAGGGTTACACCGGGGAGCTGTTTTTT	.	TRBV7-3	TRBJ2-2	.
CASSLRTGPSYGYTF	TGTGCCAGCAGCCTCCGGACAGGGCCTTCCTATGGCTACACCTTC	TRBD1	TRBV7-2	TRBJ1-2	few
CASSPTGGTGELFF	TGTGCCAGCTCACCAACGGGAGGCACCGGGGAGCTGTTTTTT	TRBD2	TRBV18	TRBJ2-2	.
CASSDKFLNTEAFF	TGTGCCAGCAGTGACAAATTTCTGAACACTGAAGCTTTCTTT	.	TRBV2	TRBJ1-1	.
CASSGQFSGYTF	TGTGCCAGCAGCGGACAGTTTAGTGGCTACACCTTC	.	TRBV6-6	TRBJ1-2	.
CASRSYNLKAGTGELFF	TGTGCCAGCAGGTCATACAACTTGAAGGCGGGCACCGGGGAGCTGTTTTTT	.	TRBV7-9	TRBJ2-2	few
CASSLAGTGNSPLHF	TGTGCCAGCAGCTTGGCCGGGACAGGGAATTCACCCCTCCACTTT	TRBD1	TRBV5-4	TRBJ1-6	few
CASSQEYGRSGGKLFF	TGTGCCAGCAGCCAAGAGTATGGCAGGTCCGGGGGAAAACTGTTTTTT	.	TRBV3-1/TRBV3-2	TRBJ1-4	.
CASRFMQGSATEAFF	TGTGCCAGTAGGTTTATGCAGGGAAGCGCGACTGAAGCTTTCTTT	.	TRBV19	TRBJ1-1	.
CATSDPEQANFQYF	TGTGCCACCAGTGACCCGGAACAGGCAAATTTCCAGTATTTT	.	TRBV24-1	TRBJ2-3	.
CAWSNWRANSYNEQFF	TGTGCCTGGAGCAACTGGCGGGCTAACTCCTACAATGAGCAGTTCTTC	.	TRBV30	TRBJ2-1	.
CASSPIHRRVDTEAFF	TGCGCCAGCAGCCCGATACATCGGAGGGTGGACACTGAAGCTTTCTTT	.	TRBV4-1	TRBJ1-1	.
CASSLGQGGAKNIQYF	TGTGCCAGCAGCTTAGGCCAGGGGGGTGCCAAAAACATTCAGTACTTC	.	TRBV11-3	TRBJ2-4	.
CASLQPRSGRNTGELFF	TGTGCCAGCTTACAACCAAGGAGCGGGAGGAACACCGGGGAGCTGTTTTTT	TRBD2	TRBV18	TRBJ2-2	.
CASSPGANQPQHF	TGTGCCAGCAGCCCAGGGGCTAATCAGCCCCAGCATTTT	.	TRBV7-2	TRBJ1-5	.
CASSIGGEETQYF	TGTGCCAGTAGTATTGGCGGGGAAGAGACCCAGTACTTC	.	TRBV19	TRBJ2-5	once
CASPTSGRREQFF	TGTGCCAGCCCGACTAGCGGGAGGAGGGAGCAGTTCTTC	TRBD2	TRBV25-1	TRBJ2-1	once
CSVRLATLGEQYF	TGCAGCGTGAGACTAGCGACCTTGGGGGAGCAGTACTTC	TRBD2	TRBV29-1	TRBJ2-7	.
CASSLPRGSSYEQYF	TGCGCCAGCAGTCTCCCCAGGGGGTCCTCCTACGAGCAGTACTTC	TRBD1	TRBV23-1	TRBJ2-7	.
CASSRGQVRGYEQYF	TGTGCCAGCAGCCGGGGACAGGTCCGTGGATACGAGCAGTACTTC	TRBD1	TRBV5-8	TRBJ2-7	once
CASRSAGAGSYEQYF	TGTGCCAGCAGATCTGCGGGAGCCGGCTCCTACGAGCAGTACTTC	TRBD2	TRBV28	TRBJ2-7	.
CASSSQGEGEQYF	TGTGCCAGCTCATCACAGGGAGAGGGCGAGCAGTACTTC	.	TRBV18	TRBJ2-7	.
CASSQESWGGQPQHF	TGCGCCAGCAGCCAAGAATCCTGGGGAGGTCAGCCCCAGCATTTT	.	TRBV4-3	TRBJ1-5	.
CARTGQQKNGEQFF	TGCGCCAGGACCGGACAACAAAAGAACGGTGAGCAGTTCTTC	.	TRBV23-1	TRBJ2-1	.
CASSRQGYTEAFF	TGTGCCAGCTCAAGACAGGGGTACACTGAAGCTTTCTTT	TRBD1	TRBV18	TRBJ1-1	.
CASRDQGNTGELFF	TGTGCCAGCAGAGACCAGGGGAACACCGGGGAGCTGTTTTTT	.	TRBV6-4	TRBJ2-2	.
CASRPTDYVPLHF	TGTGCCAGCAGACCTACAGATTATGTACCCCTCCACTTT	.	TRBV6-1	TRBJ1-6	.
CATSRVAGLPFSTDTQYF	TGTGCCACCAGCAGAGTTGCGGGACTACCCTTTAGCACAGATACGCAGTATTTT	TRBD2	TRBV15	TRBJ2-3	.
CASSLRDRGRNEQFF	TGCGCCAGCAGCCTCCGGGACAGGGGGCGGAATGAGCAGTTCTTC	TRBD1	TRBV4-3	TRBJ2-1	once
CSAHNYNEQFF	TGCAGCGCCCACAATTACAATGAGCAGTTCTTC	.	TRBV29-1	TRBJ2-1	.
CASSAGPREEQYF	TGCGCCAGCAGCGCGGGACCGCGGGAGGAGCAGTACTTC	TRBD2	TRBV5-1	TRBJ2-7	.
CASSYGSPTGHSPLHF	TGTGCCAGCAGTTACGGGTCCCCCACAGGTCATTCACCCCTCCACTTT	.	TRBV6-6	TRBJ1-6	.
CASSSRDYLTYEQYF	TGTGCCAGCAGTTCCCGGGACTACCTGACCTACGAGCAGTACTTC	TRBD2	TRBV27	TRBJ2-7	.
CASSPGLAGRARGETQYF	TGTGCCAGCTCACCTGGACTAGCGGGAAGGGCACGTGGAGAGACCCAGTACTTC	TRBD2	TRBV18	TRBJ2-5	.
CSASESLPGGYTF	TGCAGTGCTAGTGAGAGTTTACCTGGTGGCTACACCTTC	.	TRBV20-1	TRBJ1-2	.
CASSSPGQGFDEQYF	TGTGCCAGCAGCTCGCCGGGACAGGGGTTCGACGAGCAGTACTTC	TRBD1	TRBV5-4	TRBJ2-7	few
CASSPGQGMFGNQPQHF	TGTGCCAGCAGTCCGGGACAGGGGATGTTTGGCAATCAGCCCCAGCATTTT	TRBD1	TRBV28	TRBJ1-5	.
CSVESAGGGYYGYTF	TGCAGCGTTGAATCCGCAGGCGGAGGGTACTATGGCTACACCTTC	.	TRBV29-1	TRBJ1-2	.
CASSPGVWGSYEQYF	TGCGCCAGCAGCCCCGGGGTTTGGGGCTCCTACGAGCAGTACTTC	.	TRBV4-3	TRBJ2-7	.
CASSREGLGTDTQYF	TGTGCCAGCAGCCGGGAGGGTTTGGGTACAGATACGCAGTATTTT	TRBD2	TRBV14	TRBJ2-3	.
CASSGYGTGVYGYTF	TGTGCCAGCAGTGGCTATGGGACAGGGGTTTATGGCTACACCTTC	TRBD1	TRBV6-4	TRBJ1-2	.
CAWGALKGNSPLHF	TGTGCCTGGGGGGCCCTTAAGGGTAATTCACCCCTCCACTTT	.	TRBV30	TRBJ1-6	.
CASSRRFWGEDVDTQYF	TGCGCCAGCAGCCGTCGGTTTTGGGGGGAAGATGTGGATACGCAGTATTTT	.	TRBV4-1	TRBJ2-3	.
CASSPGTGGLGSGYTF	TGTGCCAGCAGCCCGGGGACAGGGGGCCTCGGGAGCGGCTACACCTTC	TRBD1	TRBV5-6	TRBJ1-2	.